The 20 T cell receptor beta chains below were found in one sample sequenced in a study of T cell responses to AZD1222 COVID-19 vaccine. Some clones are missing from TCRdb's copy, which holds only in-frame ones; the method was immunoSEQ multiplex PCR. In the table there are some 200,000 clones, about 88% of which are singletons. Sequenced here: peripheral blood, sampled 28 days after the second AZD1222 dose. The source is an adult who received the AZD1222 COVID-19 vaccine.

The rearrangement joins TRBV19 to TRBJ1-4; TRBD1 aligns across 7 bases. The CDR3 contains 14 residues. Germline values: CDR1 LNHDA, CDR2 SQIVND (reference sequence). V lost 3 bases and J lost 8; bases outside the gene matches: 6. In DNA, the CDR3 is TGTGCCAGTAGTATCCGACAGGGCTCGGAAAAACTGTTTTTT. It codes for CASSIRQGSEKLFF.

The chain has TRBV12-2 and TRBJ2-7; TRBD1, the table's D call, was not compared with the DNA. TRBV12-2 is listed as a pseudogene. The CDR3 loop spans 16 amino acids. CDR3 DNA sequence: TGTGCAAGTCGCTTAGCGCCCAGGGGTGTTCTCTACGAGCAGTACTTC. Its translation: CASRLAPRGVLYEQYF.

The genes are TRBV4-1 and TRBJ1-1, with no clear D. This CDR3 spans 13 amino acids. V was cut by 8 bases and J by 4 bases, with 14 bases left in between. The germline CDR1 and CDR2 sequences are MGHRA and YSYEKL. DNA of the CDR3: TGCGCCAGCCAGCAGGTACCCAGCACTGAAGCTTTCTTT. Protein: CASQQVPSTEAFF.

The chain has TRBV10-3 and TRBJ2-7; the D gene is possibly TRBD1 (6 bases). Between the trimmed V and J ends, which lost 4 bases and 3 bases, there was a span of 10 bases. Germline-derived CDR1 and CDR2 are ENHRY and SYGVKD. The CDR3 is made up of 13 amino acids. CDR3 protein: CAISGTADYEQYF. CDR3 DNA sequence: TGTGCCATCAGTGGGACAGCCGACTACGAGCAGTACTTC.

V usage is TRBV11-2 and J usage is TRBJ2-7; TRBD1 aligns across 7 bases. There are 13 residues in the CDR3. Germline V gene data show CDR1 as SGHAT and CDR2 as FQNNGV. Germline trimming cut 3 bases from V and 4 bases from J; bases unmatched to any gene: 3. This chain's CDR3 is CASSLGTAYEQYF. The CDR3 region has the DNA TGTGCCAGCAGCTTGGGGACAGCTTACGAGCAGTACTTC.

The CDR3 loop reads CASSLVGTSGSHSYNEQFF. CDR3 in DNA: TGTGCCAGCAGCTTGGTAGGGACTAGCGGGAGTCACTCCTACAATGAGCAGTTCTTC. The chain is built from TRBV5-8 and TRBJ2-1; 14 bases agree with TRBD2. The CDR3 has 19 residues. Trimming cost V 0 bases and J 0 bases; bases outside gene matches: 5. Germline CDR1 SGHTS, CDR2 YDEGEE.

Remarks on this clone: The junction differs from germline at one of its ends, possibly a read error. The chain employs TRBV5-1 and TRBJ1-1; TRBD1 agrees at 9 bases. CDR1 is SGHRS, CDR2 YFSETQ, per germline. This CDR3 spans 14 amino acids. The chain's CDR3 is CASSVRDRVTGAFF. In nucleotides, the CDR3 is TGCGCCAGCAGCGTCCGGGACAGGGTTACTGGAGCTTTCTTT.

As DNA, the CDR3 is TGTGCCAGCAGTTTATTACTAGCGGGAGGGCGATACAATGAGCAGTTCTTC. It yields the protein CASSLLLAGGRYNEQFF. This chain uses TRBV27 with TRBJ2-1, with 13 bases matching TRBD2. CDR1 is MNHEY, CDR2 SMNVEV, per germline (reference sequence). Trimming cost V 1 base and J 4 bases; bases outside gene matches: 4. The CDR3 is 17 amino acids.

The chain links TRBV5-1 to TRBJ2-1, with 9 bases that match TRBD1. The V segment lost 3 bases and the J segment 8 bases; nucleotides outside the gene matches: 3. Germline CDR1 SGHRS, CDR2 YFSETQ. This CDR3 has 13 residues. CDR3 in DNA: TGCGCCAGCAGCTGGGACAGGGCAGATGAGCAGTTCTTC. Translating it yields CASSWDRADEQFF. The variable domain in full, with the rest retrieved from reference TRBV5-1 and TRBJ2-1, is KAGVTQTPRYLIKTRGQQVTLSCSPISGHRSVSWYQQTPGQGLQFLFEYFSETQRNKGNFPGRFSGRQFSNSRSEMNVSTLELGDSALYLCASSWDRADEQFFGPGTRLTVL.

The V gene is TRBV7-2, the J gene TRBJ2-7, with 9 bases fitting TRBD1. Looked up from germline, CDR1 is SGHTA and CDR2 is FQGNSA. Unmatched junction bases numbered 6, after V lost 5 bases and J lost 4 bases. The CDR3 is 14 amino acids. CDR3 in amino acids: CASSPPGQGYEQYF. The CDR3 DNA reads as TGTGCCAGCAGCCCCCCGGGACAGGGTTACGAGCAGTACTTC.

The V and J genes are TRBV24-1 and TRBJ2-7; D gene ambiguous. The germline V and J ends were trimmed by 3 bases and 2 bases, with 10 bases remaining between them. This CDR3 has 14 residues. Looked up from germline, CDR1 is KGHDR and CDR2 is SFDVKD. The CDR3, as DNA: TGTGCCACCAGTGATCCTCCCCCCGCCTACGAGCAGTACTTC. Protein: CATSDPPPAYEQYF.

This chain connects TRBV18 to TRBJ2-1; D may be TRBD2 (8 bases). V gave up 0 bases and J gave up 0 bases, with 21 bases separating them. The CDR3 runs to 20 residues. From germline, CDR1 is KGHSH and CDR2 LQKENI. DNA of the CDR3: TGTGCCAGCTCACCACCGACAGGGTTTTCGAGCGGGAGCTCCTACAATGAGCAGTTCTTC. It encodes CASSPPTGFSSGSSYNEQFF.

V is TRBV5-5 and J is TRBJ1-3; unclear D gene. The V end was cut by 0 bases, the J end by 9 bases, with 7 bases between. The CDR3 totals 12 residues. The V gene's germline CDR1 is SGHKS and CDR2 YYEKEE (reference sequence). The DNA for the CDR3 is TGTGCCAGCAGCTTGGTAGAGGGCACCATATATTTT. Translation: CASSLVEGTIYF.

The gene calls are TRBV6-5 and TRBJ2-1; 10 nucleotides line up with TRBD2. The CDR3 length is 16 residues. The germline CDR1 and CDR2 sequences are MNHEY and SVGAGI. Losses at the gene ends were 4 bases for V and 6 bases for J; bases not matched to a gene: 9. DNA for the CDR3: TGTGCCAGCAGTTCCCAACTAGCGGGACCCAGCAATGAGCAGTTCTTC. Protein: CASSSQLAGPSNEQFF.

This rearrangement joins TRBV4-3 to TRBJ2-7, with D maybe TRBD2 (6 bases). The V end lost 0 bases, the J end lost 6 bases, and 9 bases lay between the germline ends. This CDR3 is built from 13 residues. Germline CDR1 LGHNA, CDR2 YSLEER. As DNA, the CDR3 is TGCGCCAGCAGCCAAGATGGGCGGGGCGAGCAGTACTTC. Amino acid sequence: CASSQDGRGEQYF.

The rearrangement joins TRBV11-2 to TRBJ1-6, with D uncertain. V lost 1 base and J lost 7, with 11 bases in between. This CDR3 comprises 15 residues. Germline values: CDR1 SGHAT, CDR2 FQNNGV. The chain's CDR3 is CASSLGPGRNSPLHF. The CDR3 DNA follows: TGTGCCAGCAGCTTAGGGCCGGGGAGGAATTCACCCCTCCACTTT.

The chain recombines TRBV3-1 (or the pseudogene TRBV3-2) with TRBJ1-6; a possible D gene is TRBD1 (5 bases). This CDR3 is 13 amino acids long. The V and J ends lost 4 bases and 8 bases respectively, with 9 bases between them. CDR1 is LGHDT and CDR2 is YNNKEL in the germline V gene (reference sequence). CDR3 loop: CASSRDRYSPLHF. The CDR3 bases are TGTGCCAGCAGCCGTGACAGATATTCACCCCTCCACTTT.

This clone has a handful of counts. This chain uses TRBV14 with TRBJ1-5; 9 positions match TRBD1. Germline V gives CDR1 SGHDN, CDR2 FVKESK. The V segment lost 7 bases and the J segment 3 bases; nucleotides outside the gene matches: 10. This CDR3 spans 16 amino acids. CDR3 residues: CASIHYGDRDNQPQHF. The CDR3 coding sequence is TGTGCCAGCATCCATTATGGGGACAGGGACAATCAGCCCCAGCATTTT.

The rearrangement links TRBV28 to TRBJ2-5; TRBD2 is a possible D gene (6 bases). Germline assignment: CDR1 MDHEN and CDR2 SYDVKM. The germline V and J ends were trimmed by 3 bases and 2 bases, with 13 bases remaining between them. This CDR3 contains 15 residues. In nucleotides, the CDR3 is TGTGCCAGCAGTTTGGGAGGTAGACAGCAAGAGACCCAGTACTTC. Translation: CASSLGGRQQETQYF.

V is TRBV28 and J is TRBJ1-2, with a weak D call TRBD1 (5 bases). V was pared by 6 bases and J by 8 bases, with 10 bases between. Germline CDR1 reads MDHEN; CDR2 reads SYDVKM. This CDR3 comprises 11 residues. The CDR3 is CASRGTPGYTF. CDR3 DNA sequence: TGTGCCAGCAGAGGGACGCCAGGCTACACCTTC.